This entry features one T cell receptor (beta chain) sequence. Its specificity is not known. Produced via immunoSEQ multiplex PCR; TCRdb's table is partial and in-frame only. The sample lists about 38,000 clones, around 90% occurring once. Time point reported: baseline, week 1 (first vaccination visit). Treatment denoted: pre-vaccination baseline after standard-of-care therapy. This sample stems from a study of a mutant IDH1 vaccine in newly diagnosed glioma. Overall study context: Prior therapy was radiotherapy, temozolomide, or both; most received both.

Whole-study findings and limits: Top peripheral T cell clonotype shifts appeared unrelated to pseudoprogression.

This CDR3 comprises 13 residues. V lost 4 bases, J lost 4 bases, and 10 bases lay in between. The germline V gene has CDR1 SNHLY and CDR2 FYNNEI. The chain employs TRBV2 and TRBJ1-1, with D tentatively TRBD1 (5 bases). This receptor was taken from a man between 18 and 29 years old with glioma. The sample was PBMCs, taken from a glioma patient treated with radiotherapy, temozolomide or both. The CDR3 DNA follows: TGTGCCAGCAGTGTGGTCGGGACCACTGAAGCTTTCTTT. Amino acid sequence: CASSVVGTTEAFF.